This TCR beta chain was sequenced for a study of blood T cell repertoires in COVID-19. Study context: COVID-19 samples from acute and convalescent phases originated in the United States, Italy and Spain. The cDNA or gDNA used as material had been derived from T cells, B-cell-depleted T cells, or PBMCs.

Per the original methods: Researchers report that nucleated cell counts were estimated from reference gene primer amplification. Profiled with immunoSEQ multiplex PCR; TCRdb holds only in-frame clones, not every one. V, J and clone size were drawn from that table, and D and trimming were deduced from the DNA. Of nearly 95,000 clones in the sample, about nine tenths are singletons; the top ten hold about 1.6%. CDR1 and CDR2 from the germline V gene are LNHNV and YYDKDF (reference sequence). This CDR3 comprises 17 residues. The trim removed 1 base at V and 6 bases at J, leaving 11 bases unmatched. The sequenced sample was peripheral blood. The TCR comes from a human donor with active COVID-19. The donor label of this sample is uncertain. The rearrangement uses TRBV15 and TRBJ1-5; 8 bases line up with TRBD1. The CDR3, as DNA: TGTGCCACCAGCAGAGCGAGGACAGGGAGTAAGCGTCAGCCCCAGCATTTT. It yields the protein CATSRARTGSKRQPQHF.